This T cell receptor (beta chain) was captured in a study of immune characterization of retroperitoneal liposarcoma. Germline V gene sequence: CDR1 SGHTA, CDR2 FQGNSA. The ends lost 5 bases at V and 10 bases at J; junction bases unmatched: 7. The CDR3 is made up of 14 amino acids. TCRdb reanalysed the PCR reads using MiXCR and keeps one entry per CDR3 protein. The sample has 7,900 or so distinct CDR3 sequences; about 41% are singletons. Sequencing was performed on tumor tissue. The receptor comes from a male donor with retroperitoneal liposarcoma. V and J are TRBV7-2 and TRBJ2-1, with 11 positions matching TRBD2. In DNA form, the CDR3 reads TGTGCCAGCAGCCATAGCGGGGGGGCCGACGAGCAGTTCTTC. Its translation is CASSHSGGADEQFF.